The 22 T cell receptor beta chains given below trace back to one sample, sequenced in a study of T cell repertoires in cytomegalovirus infection. These receptors lack a known antigen. TCRdb independently ran MiXCR on the reads; one entry per CDR3 protein. The table includes about 900,000 distinct CDR3 sequences, approximately 32% detected once. Source: cultured CD8+ T cells from PBMCs, taken from culture after CMV antigen stimulation. These receptors were collected from a human donor in good health (CMV status not recorded). Some clones in this sample may be carry-over from other donors' samples.

The chain uses TRBV6-6 and TRBJ1-1; 9 bases are shared with TRBD1. The CDR3 covers 16 residues. Per the germline V gene, CDR1 is MNHNY and CDR2 is SVGAGI (reference sequence). Unmatched junction bases numbered 6, after V lost 1 base and J lost 3 bases. The CDR3 is CASSYLTGQGDTEAFF. CDR3 DNA: TGTGCCAGCAGTTACTTAACGGGACAGGGAGACACTGAAGCTTTCTTT.

CDR3 region: CASSIRTHYEQYF. The CDR3 nucleotides are TGTGCCAGTAGTATTAGGACACACTACGAGCAGTACTTC. The J gene is TRBJ2-7, the V gene TRBV19; tentatively, D is TRBD1 (5 bases). Germline V gene data show CDR1 as LNHDA and CDR2 as SQIVND (reference sequence). This CDR3 region has 13 residues. With 3 bases removed from V and 3 bases from J, the gap between germline ends came to 9 bases.

V gene TRBV12-5 combines with J gene TRBJ1-1; possibly TRBD1 for D (6 bases). Between the trimmed V and J ends, which lost 0 bases and 0 bases, there was a span of 17 bases. CDR3 size: 18 residues. Germline V gene data show CDR1 as LGHNT and CDR2 as FRNRAP. CDR3 DNA sequence: TGTGCTAGTGGTTTGGTTACGTACAGGGCTGAGATGAACACTGAAGCTTTCTTT. It is translated as CASGLVTYRAEMNTEAFF.

The chain uses TRBV7-2 and TRBJ1-4; D remains unclear. The CDR3 covers 18 residues. V was shortened by 0 bases and J by 0 bases, with 14 bases between the two germline ends. The germline CDR1 and CDR2 sequences are SGHTA and FQGNSA. CDR3 in DNA: TGTGCCAGCAGCTTAGCAGGCCACCCCTCTGCAACTAATGAAAAACTGTTTTTT. Translation: CASSLAGHPSATNEKLFF.

J is TRBJ2-7 and V is TRBV14, with D possibly TRBD2 on 6 matching bases. The CDR3 runs 14 residues. From germline, CDR1 is SGHDN and CDR2 FVKESK. The V gene lost 0 bases and the J gene lost 7 bases, with 13 bases spanning the gap. Here the CDR3 DNA reads TGTGCCAGCAGCCAAGATACGGGGGTAGGAGAGCAGTACTTC. This encodes CASSQDTGVGEQYF.

This chain links TRBV5-1 with TRBJ2-2; no definite D call. The CDR3 runs to 15 residues. The V gene's germline CDR1 is SGHRS and CDR2 YFSETQ. V was clipped by 4 bases and J by 3 bases, with 13 bases between them. The CDR3 sequence: CASSPGPWDTGELFF. DNA of the CDR3: TGCGCCAGCAGCCCTGGGCCCTGGGACACCGGGGAGCTGTTTTTT. Drawing the rest from reference TRBV5-1 and TRBJ2-2, the complete variable domain is KAGVTQTPRYLIKTRGQQVTLSCSPISGHRSVSWYQQTPGQGLQFLFEYFSETQRNKGNFPGRFSGRQFSNSRSEMNVSTLELGDSALYLCASSPGPWDTGELFFGEGSRLTVL.

This clonotype was found once. The chain couples TRBV27 to TRBJ1-2; unclear D gene. Germline V gene lookup returns CDR1 MNHEY and CDR2 SMNVEV (reference sequence). The CDR3 spans 16 residues. The ends were cut back, 6 bases at V and 4 bases at J, with 21 bases in the middle. CDR3 amino acids: CASSPSDGPFLYGYTF. Written as DNA, the CDR3 is TGTGCCAGCAGCCCCTCGGACGGACCATTTCTCTATGGCTACACCTTC.

This rearrangement joins TRBV7-4 to TRBJ2-1, with 9 bases aligning to TRBD2. The CDR3 covers 16 residues. Germline assignment: CDR1 SGHVT and CDR2 SQSDAQ. V was clipped by 5 bases and J by 6 bases; unmatched bases: 11. The DNA of the CDR3 is TGTGCCAGCAGCCTACTTAGCGGGGGCGGTAGCAATGAGCAGTTCTTC. Protein: CASSLLSGGGSNEQFF. Based on the CDR3 plus reference TRBV7-4 and TRBJ2-1, the full variable domain is GAGVSQSPRYKVAKRGRDVALRCDSISGHVTLYWYRQTLGQGSEVLTYSQSDAQRDKSGRPSGRFSAERPERSVSTLKIQRTEQGDSAVYLCASSLLSGGGSNEQFFGPGTRLTVL.

Only a few counts were recorded for this clonotype. The germline gene is not matched at one end of the junction; a read error may be the cause. The chain employs TRBV5-3 and TRBJ1-1, with D tentatively TRBD1 (5 bases). TRBV5-3 is recorded as an ORF, its role being uncertain. CDR3 length: 14 amino acids. The CDR3, as DNA: TGTGCCAGCAGCTTAAGGGGACTGGGCACTGAAGCTTTCTTT. Translation: CASSLRGLGTEAFF.

This clonotype was seen more than once but under ten times. This rearrangement joins TRBV6-6 to TRBJ2-2; TRBD2 matches 11 bases. This CDR3 comprises 17 residues. Looked up from germline, CDR1 is MNHNY and CDR2 is SVGAGI (reference sequence). V lost 0 bases, J lost 8 bases, and 8 bases stayed unmatched. The CDR3 loop is CASSYSRLAGGLGELFF. Written as DNA, the CDR3 is TGTGCCAGCAGTTACTCAAGGCTAGCGGGGGGATTAGGGGAGCTGTTTTTT.

The V call is TRBV29-1, the J call TRBJ1-1; D remains ambiguous. V lost 5 bases to trimming and J lost 2 bases, with 18 bases between them. The length of the CDR3 is 15 residues. Germline assignment: CDR1 SQVTM and CDR2 ANQGSEA. The CDR3 nucleotides are TGCAGCGTTAGTAAGCCGGGTCCGCCAAACACTGAAGCTTTCTTT. Translating it yields CSVSKPGPPNTEAFF.

V gene TRBV20-1 combines with J gene TRBJ1-2; TRBD1 agrees at 7 bases. Per germline, CDR1 DFQATT and CDR2 SNEGSKA (reference sequence). The CDR3 is 13 residues long. V shed 6 bases and J 5 bases; nucleotides not matched to a gene: 9. The CDR3 loop is CSALTGVGYGYTF. In DNA form, the CDR3 reads TGCAGTGCCCTTACAGGGGTTGGGTATGGCTACACCTTC.

The chain employs TRBV2 and TRBJ2-1; 9 nucleotides align to TRBD2. The length of the CDR3 is 16 residues. The germline CDR1 and CDR2 sequences are SNHLY and FYNNEI. V shed 1 base, J shed 4 bases, and the junction held 5 bases outside the gene matches. Here the CDR3 reads CASSEGLAGNYNEQFF. The CDR3 DNA sequence: TGTGCCAGCAGTGAAGGTCTAGCGGGGAATTACAATGAGCAGTTCTTC.

A few counts support this clonotype. The chain links TRBV6-6 to TRBJ2-1; D is ambiguous. Germline assignment: CDR1 MNHNY and CDR2 SVGAGI (reference sequence). This CDR3 comprises 12 residues. V was shortened by 5 bases and J by 7 bases, with 9 bases between the two germline ends. The CDR3 here is CASSPRMNEQFF. In nucleotides, the CDR3 is TGTGCCAGCAGTCCTCGGATGAATGAGCAGTTCTTC.

The V and J genes are TRBV7-2 and TRBJ2-7, with 9 nucleotides matching TRBD2. Per germline, CDR1 SGHTA and CDR2 FQGNSA. The V and J ends lost 2 bases and 7 bases, in that order; junction bases with no gene match: 9. The CDR3 runs to 15 residues. The CDR3 DNA sequence: TGTGCCAGCAGCTTAAGGAGCGGGGGGTCCTTGGAGCAGTACTTC. This encodes CASSLRSGGSLEQYF.

This clonotype was picked up a small number of times. The chain is built from TRBV7-9 and TRBJ1-2; D remains ambiguous. Per germline, CDR1 SEHNR and CDR2 FQNEAQ (reference sequence). The CDR3 totals 13 residues. With 5 bases removed from V and 4 bases from J, the gap between germline ends came to 11 bases. In nucleotides, the CDR3 is TGTGCCAGCAGCACTACAGCCCTCTATGGCTACACCTTC. Protein sequence: CASSTTALYGYTF.

In its sample, this clonotype was seen a few times. The gene calls are TRBV28 and TRBJ1-2; 9 bases match TRBD1. Losses at the gene ends were 4 bases for V and 4 bases for J; bases not matched to a gene: 4. Germline V gene lookup returns CDR1 MDHEN and CDR2 SYDVKM. This CDR3 has 14 amino acids. The DNA for the CDR3 is TGTGCCAGCAGTTGGACAGGGGTAGGCTATGGCTACACCTTC. Translated: CASSWTGVGYGYTF.

A few counts support this clonotype. The chain uses TRBV9 and TRBJ2-1; D could derive from TRBD1 or TRBD2 (5 bases each). V was pared by 2 bases and J by 3 bases, with 12 bases between. The CDR3 spans 15 residues. In germline, CDR1 is SGDLS, CDR2 YYNGEE. DNA for the CDR3: TGTGCCAGCAGCGTCCGGGACGGGGTCTACAATGAGCAGTTCTTC. It translates to CASSVRDGVYNEQFF.

This clonotype was counted between two and nine times. This chain uses TRBV7-8 with TRBJ2-7; 9 bases are a match to TRBD1. CDR1 and CDR2 (germline): SGHVS, FQNEAQ. V shed 0 bases, J shed 5 bases, and the junction held 5 bases outside the gene matches. The CDR3 totals 15 residues. The CDR3 DNA reads TGTGCCAGCAGCTTAGCCGGGACAGGGAGCGACGAGCAGTACGTC. It codes for CASSLAGTGSDEQYV.

This chain uses TRBV7-9 with TRBJ1-1; possibly TRBD1 for D (5 bases). CDR1 and CDR2 (germline): SEHNR, FQNEAQ (reference sequence). This CDR3 is built from 13 residues. V lost 7 bases and J 1 base, leaving 10 bases between the germline ends. The DNA of the CDR3 is TGTGCCAGCACCATGGGGGGGAACACTGAAGCTTTCTTT. Residues: CASTMGGNTEAFF.

V is TRBV19 and J is TRBJ2-1; D possibly uses TRBD1 or TRBD2 (5 bases each). Germline CDR1 LNHDA, CDR2 SQIVND (reference sequence). V lost 9 bases and J 0 bases, leaving 18 bases between the germline ends. CDR3 size: 16 residues. CDR3 sequence (DNA): TGTGCCAGCACTCCCGGGACCCAAAGCTCCTACAATGAGCAGTTCTTC. This codes for CASTPGTQSSYNEQFF.

The chain has TRBV2 and TRBJ1-2; D unclear. Germline V gene lookup returns CDR1 SNHLY and CDR2 FYNNEI. The CDR3 has 16 residues. The V gene lost 8 bases and the J gene lost 0 bases, with 19 bases spanning the gap. CDR3 protein: CASGSGGITSNYGYTF. CDR3 sequence (DNA): TGTGCCAGCGGGTCCGGCGGAATAACATCTAACTATGGCTACACCTTC.